This T cell receptor (beta chain) came from a study of somatic mutations in cytotoxic T cells in rheumatoid arthritis. Measured with immunoSEQ multiplex PCR; TCRdb has only the in-frame clones, and not every one. The sample has tens of thousands of clones, more than 80% seen once; the top ten hold more than 2.5%. The V gene lost 7 bases and the J gene lost 4 bases, with 5 bases spanning the gap. Looked up from germline, CDR1 is MDHEN and CDR2 is SYDVKM. The CDR3 runs 10 residues. Comprising about 52% females and having a median age of roughly 55 years (range roughly 20-80), blood donors constituted the healthy controls. Researchers isolated CD4+ and CD8+ cells by positive magnetic bead selection and then checked their purity by flow cytometry.

Sequencing was performed on CD8+ T cells sorted from blood. This clonotype was obtained from a man aged 35 to 55 in good health. The rearrangement links TRBV28 to TRBJ2-7; no definite D call. The CDR3 reads CASIGYEQYF. In DNA, the CDR3 is TGTGCCAGCATCGGGTACGAGCAGTACTTC.